This is a list of T cell receptor beta chains from one sample in a study of T cells expressing NK-cell markers. TCRdb re-called the 5' RACE reads; one entry per CDR3 protein, DNA not given. The sample table sets out about 400,000 distinct CDR3 sequences. Sequencing was performed on blood T cells: a sorted CD56 or NKG2C T cell subset, CD4+ or CD8+ T cells, or bulk PBMC T cells (not recorded which). The receptors were sampled from a woman between 50 and 59 years old in good health. The CDR3 runs from the conserved cysteine through the conserved F or W. The order of the fields is J gene, CDR3 length, V gene, CDR3 protein.

>TRBJ2-5|14|TRBV27
CASSVGGGRETQYF
>TRBJ2-1|16|TRBV27
CASSQRRLAGGDEQFF
>TRBJ2-3|16|TRBV20-1
CSASELAGPMGDTQYF
>TRBJ2-6|17|TRBV9
CASSDRGLISGANVLTF
>TRBJ2-3|14|TRBV6-5
CASRTAPRSDTQYF
>TRBJ1-6|15|TRBV5-1
CASSLDPGMGSPLHF
>TRBJ2-3|16|TRBV4-1
CASSQLAGTSTDTQYF
>TRBJ1-2|14|TRBV24-1
CATSDWRETHGYTF
>TRBJ1-1|16|TRBV6-2/TRBV6-3
CASREPSEDMNTEAFF
>TRBJ2-7|14|TRBV29-1
CSVEAGGLRDEQYF
>TRBJ2-1|17|TRBV7-9
CASSSQLAGGAEGEQFF
>TRBJ2-6|14|TRBV29-1
CSAQSGAGANVLTF
>TRBJ2-7|14|TRBV3-1
CASSTDRPTYEQYF
>TRBJ2-4|16|TRBV20-1
CSAREAGLLRENIQYF
>TRBJ1-2|13|TRBV18
CASSPGTLSGYTF
>TRBJ2-7|16|TRBV12-3/TRBV12-4
CASSPSFLSGSYEQYF
>TRBJ2-3|12|TRBV18
CASSAGPDTQYF
>TRBJ2-7|14|TRBV6-6
CASNQGGLTYEQYF
>TRBJ1-1|13|TRBV10-2
CASSDTVNTEAFF
>TRBJ2-5|17|TRBV20-1
CSARDQKGGAVWETQYF
>TRBJ1-1|14|TRBV7-3
CASSLTGGHTEAFF
>TRBJ1-1|12|TRBV29-1
CSAWSFNTEAFF
>TRBJ2-7|19|TRBV2
CASSEALQLVGGVEYEQYF
>TRBJ2-3|13|TRBV19
CAASGSRADTQYF
>TRBJ2-1|15|TRBV20-1
CSARVGGNAYNEQFF
>TRBJ2-1|15|TRBV12-3/TRBV12-4
CASSPISAIGNEQFF
>TRBJ2-1|14|TRBV29-1
CSVLGQGRYNEQFF
>TRBJ1-1|14|TRBV7-8
CASRSLWASPEAFF
>TRBJ1-1|16|TRBV6-5
CASSYGGALMNTEAFF
>TRBJ2-1|16|TRBV19
CASSITSALRMYEQFF
>TRBJ2-3|15|TRBV6-4
CASSDQGQGTDTQYF
>TRBJ2-1|16|TRBV5-1
CASSLGLQISYNEQFF
>TRBJ1-2|13|TRBV5-5
CASSLITSYGYTF
>TRBJ2-1|13|TRBV27
CASSPPFSTEQFF
>TRBJ1-3|15|TRBV5-6
CASSFTIVSGNTIYF
>TRBJ1-1|11|TRBV12-3/TRBV12-4
CASSGGAWAFF
>TRBJ2-2|14|TRBV2
CASGGPIDTGELFF
>TRBJ1-2|15|TRBV20-1
CSALEAAGGFYGYTF
>TRBJ2-4|14|TRBV11-2
CASSPTGGKNIQYF
>TRBJ2-1|17|TRBV29-1
CSVRDIADKGSYNEQFF
>TRBJ1-1|14|TRBV10-3
CAISESPRDTEAFF
>TRBJ1-1|17|TRBV7-9
CASSFGVFGVSNTEAFF